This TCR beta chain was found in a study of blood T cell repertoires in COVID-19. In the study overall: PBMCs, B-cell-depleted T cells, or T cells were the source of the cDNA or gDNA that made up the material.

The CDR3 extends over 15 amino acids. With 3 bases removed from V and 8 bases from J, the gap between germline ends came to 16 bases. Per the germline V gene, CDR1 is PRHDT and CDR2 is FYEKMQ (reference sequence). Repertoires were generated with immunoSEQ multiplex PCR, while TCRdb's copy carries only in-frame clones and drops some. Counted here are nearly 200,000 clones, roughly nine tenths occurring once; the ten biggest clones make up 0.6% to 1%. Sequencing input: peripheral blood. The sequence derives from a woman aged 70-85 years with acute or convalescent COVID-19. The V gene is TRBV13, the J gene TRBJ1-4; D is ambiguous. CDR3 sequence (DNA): TGTGCCAGCAGCTTTGCCCTAATCGCTTGGGAAAAACTGTTTTTT. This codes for CASSFALIAWEKLFF. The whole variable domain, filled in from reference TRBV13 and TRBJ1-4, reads AAGVIQSPRHLIKEKRETATLKCYPIPRHDTVYWYQQGPGQDPQFLISFYEKMQSDKGSIPDRFSAQQFSDYHSELNMSSLELGDSALYFCASSFALIAWEKLFFGSGTQLSVL.